The source of this TCR beta chain is a study of T-cell reconstitution after alpha-beta-depleted transplantation in children (dated by TCRdb to 2016 to 2017). As for the study more broadly: The study quantitatively tracked T-cell immune reconstitution after TCRalphabeta/CD19-depleted allogeneic hematopoietic cell transplantation in children using TCR repertoire profiling.

This clonotype was observed at least ten times. This clone's antigen is unknown. No clone much larger than this one lies a single base away; base qualities are absent. The library came from PCR. The instrument was an Illumina HiSeq 2500. TCR library preparation used molecular barcoding, with unique molecular identifiers applied to normalize quantification of the TCRbeta repertoire. Clones were called with MiXCR by TCRdb after fastp trimmed the public reads at Q25, and only in-frame beta chains were retained. Rows are combined by CDR3 protein, so each entry shows the most common genes and DNA. The sample contains some 70,000 distinct CDR3 sequences, about 7.3% of them found a single time. The ten largest clones take up over 2.5% of the sample. V loses 1 base, J loses 0 bases, and the germline ends lie 6 bases apart. There are 14 amino acids in the CDR3, from cysteine to phenylalanine inclusive. CDR3 DNA is the only sequence kept; it has 42 bases, read in frame from the first base.

This sequence was found in a human donor who donated a stem cell graft to a child with acute lymphoblastic leukemia. The chain is encoded by TRBV12-3 or TRBV12-4 joined to TRBJ1-2; the D gene cannot be resolved reliably. The material was PBMCs from the stem cell graft donor, obtained from the stem cell graft. The CDR3 protein: CASSLGGTNYGYTF. The bases are TGTGCCAGCAGTTTAGGGGGAACTAACTATGGCTACACCTTC.